This T cell receptor beta chain was captured in a study of blood T cell repertoires in COVID-19. Produced via immunoSEQ multiplex PCR; TCRdb's table is partial and in-frame only. Among 150,000 to 200,000 clones listed, roughly 80% were seen once. The TCR sequence derives from a woman in her seventies with COVID-19, enrolled during active disease. The specimen was peripheral blood.

CDR3 loop: CASKRDPNEKLFF. The CDR3 DNA sequence: TGTGCCAGCAAGCGGGACCCAAATGAAAAACTGTTTTTT. The chain recombines TRBV2 with TRBJ1-4; D possibly corresponds to TRBD1 (5 bases). Germline V CDR1 and CDR2: SNHLY, FYNNEI. This CDR3 spans 13 amino acids. The V end was cut by 7 bases, the J end by 5 bases, with 11 bases between. Full variable domain (missing parts from reference TRBV2 and TRBJ1-4): EPEVTQTPSHQVTQMGQEVILRCVPISNHLYFYWYRQILGQKVEFLVSFYNNEISEKSEIFDDQFSVERPDGSNFTLKIRSTKLEDSAMYFCASKRDPNEKLFFGSGTQLSVL.